Listed below are T cell receptor beta chains from one sample, sequenced in a study of OX40 agonist ivuxolimab in advanced cancers. Using immunoSEQ multiplex PCR, the repertoire was profiled, and TCRdb retains in-frame clones only, with some absent. In the table there are around 79,000 clones, roughly 90% of which are singletons. The sample was CD4+ or CD8+ T cells sorted from blood, taken in a trial of the OX40 agonist ivuxolimab. The receptors were gathered from an adult with an advanced solid tumor such as melanoma, head and neck, liver or kidney cancer. CDR3s include the opening cysteine and the closing phenylalanine or tryptophan. Fields, in order: D gene, clone size, J gene, V gene, CDR3 protein, CDR3 DNA. D genes are given only for firm matches. For some rows the clone size is stated as once, few or many, or as a class when expanded; others skip it.

-	-	TRBJ2-2	TRBV19	CASSIFSIIPGELFF	TGTGCCAGTAGTATCTTCTCCATTATCCCCGGGGAGCTGTTTTTT
-	-	TRBJ2-7	TRBV11-2	CASSLGGAIYEQYF	TGTGCCAGCAGCTTAGGCGGGGCGATCTACGAGCAGTACTTC
-	-	TRBJ1-5	TRBV4-1	CASSQDPSLDRRNQPQHF	TGCGCCAGCAGCCAAGATCCTAGCCTCGACAGACGCAATCAGCCCCAGCATTTT
TRBD1	-	TRBJ2-3	TRBV6-4	CASSDSEQGHSTDTQYF	TGTGCCAGCAGTGACTCAGAACAGGGGCATAGCACAGATACGCAGTATTTT
-	-	TRBJ2-7	TRBV19	CASSEGSYSYEQYF	TGTGCCAGTAGTGAGGGGTCATACAGCTACGAGCAGTACTTC
-	-	TRBJ2-2	TRBV5-6	CASSWVDGANTGELFF	TGTGCCAGCAGCTGGGTCGACGGTGCGAACACCGGGGAGCTGTTTTTT
-	-	TRBJ1-5	TRBV13	CASSSRDGNQPQHF	TGTGCCAGCAGCTCCCGGGACGGCAATCAGCCCCAGCATTTT
TRBD1	-	TRBJ2-7	TRBV5-1	CASSLGGVAYEQYF	TGCGCCAGCAGCTTAGGGGGCGTCGCTTACGAGCAGTACTTC
-	-	TRBJ2-5	TRBV7-4	CASSLDGLLYAIKRPGYF	TGTGCCAGCAGCTTAGATGGACTTCTATACGCGATTAAGAGACCCGGGTACTTC
TRBD1	-	TRBJ1-4	TRBV6-6	CASSYSIEGAGEKLFF	TGTGCCAGCAGTTACTCGATTGAGGGGGCAGGTGAAAAACTGTTTTTT
-	-	TRBJ2-4	TRBV6-5	CASSSGGGGENIQYF	TGTGCCAGCTCGAGTGGCGGGGGCGGGGAAAACATTCAGTACTTC
-	-	TRBJ2-5	TRBV19	CASSLGGGAGETQYF	TGTGCCAGTAGTCTCGGGGGCGGGGCGGGGGAGACCCAGTACTTC
-	-	TRBJ2-5	TRBV15	CATSSKFRETQYF	TGTGCCACCAGCAGTAAGTTCCGGGAGACCCAGTACTTC
-	-	TRBJ2-1	TRBV6-4	CASSDGGSYNEQFF	TGTGCCAGCAGTGACGGGGGCTCCTACAATGAGCAGTTCTTC
TRBD2	-	TRBJ2-3	TRBV7-9	CASLGGVRLLDTQYF	TGTGCCAGCCTGGGAGGGGTTAGGCTCCTGGATACGCAGTATTTT
-	-	TRBJ1-3	TRBV27	CASSPGGDTIYF	TGTGCCAGCAGCCCCGGGGGGGACACCATATATTTT
-	-	TRBJ1-1	TRBV2	CASSERAGWAEAFF	TGTGCCAGCAGTGAAAGGGCAGGGTGGGCTGAAGCTTTCTTT
TRBD2	-	TRBJ2-3	TRBV6-5	CASSYFGGAQGQYF	TGTGCCAGCAGTTATTTCGGGGGGGCCCAGGGGCAGTATTTT
-	-	TRBJ1-6	TRBV4-3	CASSQDGERTYNSPLHF	TGCGCCAGCAGCCAAGATGGGGAGCGAACCTATAATTCACCCCTCCACTTT
TRBD1	-	TRBJ1-1	TRBV5-5	CASSPGGQGDTEAFF	TGTGCCAGCAGCCCAGGGGGACAGGGGGACACTGAAGCTTTCTTT
-	-	TRBJ1-5	TRBV11-2	CASSFRGGDNQPQHF	TGTGCCAGCAGCTTTCGAGGGGGTGACAATCAGCCCCAGCATTTT
-	-	TRBJ1-1	TRBV6-4	CASSDNPAGDTEAFF	TGTGCCAGCAGTGACAATCCCGCAGGGGACACTGAAGCTTTCTTT
TRBD1	-	TRBJ1-5	TRBV2	CASSYSTDRGGQPQHF	TGTGCCAGCAGTTACTCGACGGACAGGGGAGGTCAGCCCCAGCATTTT
-	-	TRBJ1-1	TRBV15	CATSKWNTEAFF	TGTGCCACCAGCAAATGGAACACTGAAGCTTTCTTT
-	once	TRBJ2-1	TRBV6-5	CASSYWGLGGDNEQFF	TGTGCCAGCAGTTACTGGGGGCTTGGCGGGGACAATGAGCAGTTCTTC
-	-	TRBJ1-2	TRBV29-1	CSVAEGNYGYTF	TGCAGCGTTGCCGAGGGGAACTATGGCTACACCTTC
-	once	TRBJ1-1	TRBV7-2	CASSKRDIRFTEAFF	TGTGCCAGCAGCAAAAGGGACATCCGCTTCACTGAAGCTTTCTTT
TRBD2	-	TRBJ2-5	TRBV13	CASRTAGTSGQETQYF	TGTGCCAGCAGAACGGCCGGGACTAGCGGACAAGAGACCCAGTACTTC
-	-	TRBJ2-2	TRBV27	CASSLDRGTGELFF	TGTGCCAGCAGTTTAGATCGGGGCACCGGGGAGCTGTTTTTT
-	-	TRBJ2-2	TRBV11-1	CASRGGVNTGELFF	TGTGCCAGCAGAGGGGGTGTAAACACCGGGGAGCTGTTTTTT
-	-	TRBJ2-3	TRBV13	CASSPPINTDTQYF	TGTGCCAGCAGCCCCCCGATAAACACAGATACGCAGTATTTT
-	-	TRBJ2-7	TRBV27	CASGFIRTLGEQYF	TGTGCCAGCGGCTTCATCCGCACCCTAGGCGAGCAGTACTTC
TRBD2	-	TRBJ2-3	TRBV9	CASSDRLAGVDTQYF	TGTGCCAGCAGTGACCGACTAGCGGGGGTGGATACGCAGTATTTT
-	-	TRBJ2-4	TRBV7-9	CASYWLAKNIQYF	TGTGCCAGCTACTGGCTAGCCAAAAACATTCAGTACTTC
-	-	TRBJ2-7	TRBV19	CASSMRWQGTYEQYF	TGTGCCAGTAGTATGCGTTGGCAGGGCACCTACGAGCAGTACTTC
-	once	TRBJ1-2	TRBV7-5	CARSRCHFYPGYTF	TGTGCCAGAAGTCGATGTCACTTTTACCCTGGCTACACCTTC
TRBD1	-	TRBJ1-1	TRBV11-2	CASSLGAGGAFSEAFF	TGTGCCAGCAGCTTAGGGGCAGGGGGCGCGTTTTCTGAAGCTTTCTTT
-	-	TRBJ2-2	TRBV21-1	CASSSRWLGGTGELFF	TGTGCCAGCAGCTCTCGGTGGCTAGGAGGGACCGGGGAGCTGTTTTTT
-	-	TRBJ2-2	TRBV4-3	CASSPSQAIARIDITGELFF	TGCGCCAGCAGCCCATCCCAGGCGATTGCCCGTATTGATATCACCGGGGAGCTGTTTTTT
TRBD2	few	TRBJ2-1	TRBV9	CASSRVLAGVINEQFF	TGTGCCAGCAGCCGAGTACTAGCGGGGGTTATCAATGAGCAGTTCTTC
-	-	TRBJ1-3	TRBV11-2	CASSQRDTIYF	TGTGCCAGCAGCCAAAGAGACACCATATATTTT
-	-	TRBJ1-2	TRBV7-9	CASSLGGDRYGYTF	TGTGCCAGCAGCTTAGGGGGGGACCGCTATGGCTACACCTTC
-	-	TRBJ2-3	TRBV5-4	CASSWSITDTQYF	TGTGCCAGCAGCTGGAGTATAACAGATACGCAGTATTTT
-	-	TRBJ1-2	TRBV4-1	CASSQDSIYGYTF	TGCGCCAGCAGCCAAGACAGTATCTATGGCTACACCTTC
-	-	TRBJ2-2	TRBV27	CASSEWQGNTGELFF	TGTGCCAGCAGTGAGTGGCAGGGAAACACCGGGGAGCTGTTTTTT
-	-	TRBJ1-2	TRBV29-1	CSVWSGNYGYTF	TGCAGCGTTTGGTCCGGGAACTATGGCTACACCTTC
-	-	TRBJ1-1	TRBV2	CATARTEAFF	TGTGCCACTGCTCGGACTGAAGCTTTCTTT
-	-	TRBJ2-7	TRBV9	CASSDPAREFDEQYF	TGTGCCAGCAGCGACCCGGCCAGGGAGTTCGACGAGCAGTACTTC